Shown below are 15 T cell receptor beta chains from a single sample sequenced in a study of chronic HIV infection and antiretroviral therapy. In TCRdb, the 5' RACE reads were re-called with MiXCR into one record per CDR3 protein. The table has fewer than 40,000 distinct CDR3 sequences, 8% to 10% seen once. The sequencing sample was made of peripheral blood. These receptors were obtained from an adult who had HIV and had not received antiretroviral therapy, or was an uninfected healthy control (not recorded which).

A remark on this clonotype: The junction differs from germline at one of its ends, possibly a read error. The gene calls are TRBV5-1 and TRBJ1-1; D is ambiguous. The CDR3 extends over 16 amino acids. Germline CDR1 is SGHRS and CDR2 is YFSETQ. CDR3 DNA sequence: TGCGCCAGCAGTTTGGTCCCGAACGCCCGGAACACTGAAGCTTTCTTT. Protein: CASSLVPNARNTEAFF.

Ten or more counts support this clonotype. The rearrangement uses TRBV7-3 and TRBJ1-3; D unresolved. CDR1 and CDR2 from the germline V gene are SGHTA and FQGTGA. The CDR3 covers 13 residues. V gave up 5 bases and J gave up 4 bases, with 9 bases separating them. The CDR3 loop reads CASSPTRGNTIYF. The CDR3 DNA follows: TGTGCCAGCAGCCCCACCCGAGGAAACACCATATATTTT.

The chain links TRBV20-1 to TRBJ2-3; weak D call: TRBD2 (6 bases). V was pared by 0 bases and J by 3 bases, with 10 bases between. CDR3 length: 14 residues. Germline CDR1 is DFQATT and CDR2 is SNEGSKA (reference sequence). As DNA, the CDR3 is TGCAGTGCTAGAGATTGGGGGGAGACAGATACGCAGTATTTT. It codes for CSARDWGETDTQYF.

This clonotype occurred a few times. CDR3 nucleotide sequence: TGCGCCAGCAGCTTGGAGGGCAGTGACACTGAAGCTTTCTTT. Its translation is CASSLEGSDTEAFF. V and J are TRBV5-1 and TRBJ1-1; D not resolved. Germline CDR1 and CDR2: SGHRS and YFSETQ. CDR3 size: 14 residues. Deletions cut 0 bases from V and 3 bases from J, with 9 bases between.

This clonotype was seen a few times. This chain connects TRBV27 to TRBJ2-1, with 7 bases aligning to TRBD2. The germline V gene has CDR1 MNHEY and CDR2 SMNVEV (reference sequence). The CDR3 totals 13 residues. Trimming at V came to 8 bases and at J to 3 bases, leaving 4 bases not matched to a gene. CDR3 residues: CASAAGVYNEQFF. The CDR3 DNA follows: TGTGCCAGCGCCGCGGGAGTCTACAATGAGCAGTTCTTC.

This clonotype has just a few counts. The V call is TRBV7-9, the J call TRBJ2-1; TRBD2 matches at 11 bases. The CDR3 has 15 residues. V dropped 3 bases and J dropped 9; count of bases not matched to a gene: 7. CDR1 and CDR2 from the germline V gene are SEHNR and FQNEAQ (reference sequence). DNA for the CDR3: TGTGCCAGCAGCTTTGTTAGCGGGGGGGCGCGTGAGCAGTTCTTC. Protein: CASSFVSGGAREQFF.

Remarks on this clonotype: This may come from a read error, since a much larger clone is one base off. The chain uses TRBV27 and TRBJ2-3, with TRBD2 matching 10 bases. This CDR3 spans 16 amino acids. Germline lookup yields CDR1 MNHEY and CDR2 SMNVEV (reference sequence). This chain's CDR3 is CVSSLGLAASTDTQYF. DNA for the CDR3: TGTGTCAGCAGTCTAGGACTAGCGGCTAGCACAGATACGCAGTATTTT.

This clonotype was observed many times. In DNA form, the CDR3 reads TGTGCCAGCAGCCACGAGGGCAGGAACACTGAAGCTTTCTTT. As protein: CASSHEGRNTEAFF. The V and J genes are TRBV3-1 and TRBJ1-1, with unresolved D. The germline V and J ends were trimmed by 3 bases and 1 base, with 9 bases remaining between them. This CDR3 comprises 14 residues. Germline values: CDR1 LGHDT, CDR2 YNNKEL (reference sequence).

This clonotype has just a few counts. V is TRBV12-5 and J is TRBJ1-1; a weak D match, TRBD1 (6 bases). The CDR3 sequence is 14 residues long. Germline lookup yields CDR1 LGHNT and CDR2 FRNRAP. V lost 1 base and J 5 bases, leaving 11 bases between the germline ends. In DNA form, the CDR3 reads TGTGCTAGTGGTTTGGCCCGGGGGCGGACTGAAGCTTTCTTT. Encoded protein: CASGLARGRTEAFF.

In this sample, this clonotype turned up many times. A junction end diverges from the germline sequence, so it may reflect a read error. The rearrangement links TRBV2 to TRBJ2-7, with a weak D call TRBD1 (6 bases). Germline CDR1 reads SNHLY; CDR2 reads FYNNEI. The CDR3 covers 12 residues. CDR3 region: CASNQGNDEQYF. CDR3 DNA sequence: TGTGCCAGCAATCAGGGGAACGACGAGCAGTACTTT.

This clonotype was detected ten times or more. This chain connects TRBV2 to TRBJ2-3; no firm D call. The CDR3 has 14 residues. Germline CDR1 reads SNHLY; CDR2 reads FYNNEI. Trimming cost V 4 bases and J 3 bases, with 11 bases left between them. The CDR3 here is CASSGGPSTDTQYF. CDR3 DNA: TGTGCCAGCAGTGGGGGTCCTTCAACAGATACGCAGTATTTT.

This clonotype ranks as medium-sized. The DNA of the CDR3 is TGTGCCAGCAGCTCGCCCCGACAGGGGGCTAGCACAGATACGCAGTATTTT. It yields the protein CASSSPRQGASTDTQYF. This sequence joins TRBV7-6 and TRBJ2-3; 10 bases line up with TRBD1. V trimming: 4 bases; J trimming: 0 bases; junction bases outside the gene matches: 7. The V gene's germline CDR1 is SGHVS and CDR2 FNYEAQ. This CDR3 region has 17 residues.

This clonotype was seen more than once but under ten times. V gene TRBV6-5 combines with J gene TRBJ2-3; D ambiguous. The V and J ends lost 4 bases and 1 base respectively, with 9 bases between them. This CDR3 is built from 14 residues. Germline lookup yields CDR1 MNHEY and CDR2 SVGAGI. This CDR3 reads CASSSLGGTDTQYF. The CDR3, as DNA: TGTGCCAGCAGTTCCCTTGGGGGCACAGATACGCAGTATTTT.

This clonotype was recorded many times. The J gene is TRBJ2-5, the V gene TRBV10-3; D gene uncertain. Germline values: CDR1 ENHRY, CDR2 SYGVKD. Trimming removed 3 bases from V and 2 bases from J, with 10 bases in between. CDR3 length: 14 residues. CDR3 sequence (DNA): TGTGCCATCAGTGATAGGTCTGTTCAAGAGACCCAGTACTTC. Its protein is CAISDRSVQETQYF.

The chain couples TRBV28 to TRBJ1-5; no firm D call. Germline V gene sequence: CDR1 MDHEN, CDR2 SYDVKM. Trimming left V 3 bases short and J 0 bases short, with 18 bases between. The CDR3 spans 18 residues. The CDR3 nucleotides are TGTGCCAGCAGTTTTGGACTATCTCAGGTTTATAGCAATCAGCCCCAGCATTTT. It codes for CASSFGLSQVYSNQPQHF.